This entry lists 18 T cell receptor beta chains sequenced from one sample in a study of T cells after yellow fever vaccination. Using its own MiXCR run on the 5' RACE reads, TCRdb lists one record per CDR3 protein. Of hundreds of thousands of distinct CDR3 sequences listed, roughly 21% are singletons. The sequencing here drew on PBMCs, taken 15 days after the yellow fever booster vaccination. The source is a man aged 30-40 years who received the YFV17D yellow fever vaccine.

The rearrangement uses TRBV20-1 and TRBJ1-4, with TRBD1 identical over 11 bases. From germline, CDR1 is DFQATT and CDR2 SNEGSKA (reference sequence). The CDR3 runs 17 residues. V shed 0 bases and J 10 bases; nucleotides not matched to a gene: 13. The CDR3 loop is CSARDPWTGGELRKLFF. CDR3 in DNA: TGCAGTGCTAGAGATCCTTGGACAGGGGGCGAACTGAGAAAACTGTTTTTT.

This clonotype came up a few times. J is TRBJ2-2 and V is TRBV7-9, with 9 bases aligning to TRBD1. Germline V gene data show CDR1 as SEHNR and CDR2 as FQNEAQ (reference sequence). The CDR3 has 16 residues. Trimming took 3 bases from V and 3 from J; bases not matched to a gene: 5. The CDR3 here is CASSLSGTGYTGELFF. DNA of the CDR3: TGTGCCAGCAGCTTGTCCGGGACAGGGTACACCGGGGAGCTGTTTTTT.

The rearrangement joins TRBV10-3 to TRBJ2-7; D may be TRBD2 (5 bases). This CDR3 spans 16 amino acids. Germline V gene sequence: CDR1 ENHRY, CDR2 SYGVKD. V was shortened by 10 bases and J by 0 bases, with 22 bases between the two germline ends. In DNA, the CDR3 is TGTGCCACCAGCGACCTGCCCAGGACTTCCTCCTACGAGCAGTACTTC. It translates to CATSDLPRTSSYEQYF.

V gene TRBV29-1 combines with J gene TRBJ2-2; perhaps D is TRBD1 or TRBD2 (5 bases each). V lost 7 bases and J lost 7, with 13 bases in between. There are 12 residues in the CDR3. Germline CDR1 and CDR2: SQVTM and ANQGSEA. CDR3 nucleotide sequence: TGCAGCGCTCTGGGGCGGGTCGGGGAGCTGTTTTTT. Translation gives CSALGRVGELFF.

This clonotype was detected a few times. V is TRBV6-5 and J is TRBJ2-5; no definite D call. Trimming took off 0 bases at V and 5 bases at J, with 13 bases between the two ends. This CDR3 is 15 amino acids long. Germline V gene data show CDR1 as MNHEY and CDR2 as SVGAGI. CDR3 in amino acids: CASSYSIGVLETQYF. The CDR3, as DNA: TGTGCCAGCAGTTACTCGATCGGAGTCTTGGAGACCCAGTACTTC.

This clonotype was seen more than once but under ten times. This chain uses TRBV28 with TRBJ2-2; TRBD1 is a possible D gene (6 bases). The ends were cut back, 6 bases at V and 0 bases at J, with 11 bases in the middle. Germline CDR1 is MDHEN and CDR2 is SYDVKM. This CDR3 contains 15 residues. CDR3 sequence: CASRVDRANTGELFF. CDR3 nucleotide sequence: TGTGCCAGCAGGGTGGACAGAGCGAACACCGGGGAGCTGTTTTTT.

The V and J genes are TRBV7-6 and TRBJ2-1; D possibly corresponds to TRBD2 (6 bases). The CDR3 totals 16 residues. In germline, CDR1 is SGHVS, CDR2 FNYEAQ. Trimming cost V 2 bases and J 2 bases, with 13 bases left between them. The CDR3 loop is CASSLFWGEAYNEQFF. The CDR3 nucleotides read TGTGCCAGCAGCTTATTTTGGGGGGAGGCCTACAATGAGCAGTTCTTC.

This clonotype was seen a few times. The genes are TRBV2 and TRBJ1-1, with a tentative D call TRBD1 (5 bases). Between the trimmed V and J ends, which lost 7 bases and 3 bases, there was a span of 18 bases. CDR3 length: 15 amino acids. Germline V gene data show CDR1 as SNHLY and CDR2 as FYNNEI. CDR3 sequence: CASTKGADLYTEAFF. CDR3 nucleotide sequence: TGTGCCAGCACCAAAGGGGCGGACCTCTACACTGAAGCTTTCTTT.

This clonotype showed up just a few times. The chain uses TRBV7-3 and TRBJ2-5; D remains unclear. Germline V gene data show CDR1 as SGHTA and CDR2 as FQGTGA. The CDR3 totals 14 residues. The V and J ends lost 5 bases and 5 bases respectively, with 15 bases between them. CDR3 in DNA: TGTGCCAGCAGCCGGATTCCCGGTTTGGAGACCCAGTACTTC. It specifies CASSRIPGLETQYF. Full variable domain (outside the CDR3, taken from reference TRBV7-3 and TRBJ2-5): GAGVSQTPSNKVTEKGKYVELRCDPISGHTALYWYRQSLGQGPEFLIYFQGTGAADDSGLPNDRFFAVRPEGSVSTLKIQRTERGDSAVYLCASSRIPGLETQYFGPGTRLLVL.

V and J are TRBV27 and TRBJ2-7; no clear D gene. The CDR3 length is 13 residues. Germline CDR1 and CDR2: MNHEY and SMNVEV (reference sequence). Deletions cut 3 bases from V and 1 base from J, with 7 bases between. The CDR3 nucleotides read TGTGCCAGCAGTTTTGCGGAGTCCTACGAGCAGTACTTC. Encoded protein: CASSFAESYEQYF.

This clonotype was seen only a few times. This chain uses TRBV6-2 or TRBV6-3 with TRBJ1-5; D is possibly TRBD1 (5 bases). The CDR3 is 14 amino acids. The V gene's germline CDR1 is MNHEY and CDR2 SVGEGT. Trimming shortened V by 6 bases and J by 0 bases, and 9 bases separated the two germline ends. CDR3 in DNA: TGTGCCAGCAGGGGACTAGTTAGCAATCAGCCCCAGCATTTT. It specifies CASRGLVSNQPQHF.

This clonotype showed up just a few times. The chain is built from TRBV11-2 and TRBJ2-1, with 12 positions matching TRBD2. In germline, CDR1 is SGHAT, CDR2 FQNNGV. V trimming: 5 bases; J trimming: 7 bases; junction bases outside the gene matches: 15. The CDR3 spans 18 residues. CDR3 loop: CASSHNWLRTSGKNEQFF. In DNA, the CDR3 is TGTGCCAGCAGCCACAACTGGCTGCGGACTAGCGGGAAGAATGAGCAGTTCTTC.

This clonotype was picked up a small number of times. The V and J genes are TRBV29-1 and TRBJ2-3; 8 bases agree with TRBD1. CDR3 length: 13 amino acids. Germline CDR1 and CDR2: SQVTM and ANQGSEA. Trimming took 5 bases from V and 5 from J; bases not matched to a gene: 6. CDR3 loop: CSVPDRGRDTQYF. The CDR3 nucleotides read TGCAGCGTTCCCGACAGGGGAAGAGATACGCAGTATTTT.

This clonotype was detected a few times. The chain joins TRBV5-1 to TRBJ2-1; weak D call: TRBD1 (5 bases). Germline V gene sequence: CDR1 SGHRS, CDR2 YFSETQ. The CDR3 runs to 13 residues. V was pared by 7 bases and J by 15 bases, with 23 bases between. In DNA form, the CDR3 reads TGCGCCAGCTCAACCGGACACAGGAACGGGTGGTTCTTC. The encoded protein is CASSTGHRNGWFF.

The chain links TRBV4-2 to TRBJ2-7; 11 bases match TRBD2. Germline lookup yields CDR1 LGHNA and CDR2 YNFKEQ. This CDR3 contains 17 residues. Losses at the gene ends were 0 bases for V and 7 bases for J; bases not matched to a gene: 11. The CDR3 DNA is TGTGCCAGCAGCCAAGAAGGACTAGCGGGCTTCGGTGGGGAGCAGTACTTC. It yields the protein CASSQEGLAGFGGEQYF.

Here the CDR3 DNA reads TGTGCCAGCAGGAACAGACAGGGGGCCGCCGAGCAGTACTTC. It encodes CASRNRQGAAEQYF. V and J are TRBV27 and TRBJ2-7, with TRBD1 matching over 10 bases. The CDR3 consists of 14 residues. The germline V gene has CDR1 MNHEY and CDR2 SMNVEV (reference sequence). Trimming removed 6 bases from V and 6 bases from J; junction bases left unmatched: 8.

In its sample, this clonotype was seen a few times. The V and J genes are TRBV5-1 and TRBJ2-1; a possible D gene is TRBD2 (5 bases). In germline, CDR1 is SGHRS, CDR2 YFSETQ. Trimming shortened V by 4 bases and J by 5 bases, and 13 bases separated the two germline ends. This CDR3 has 14 amino acids. For the CDR3, the DNA is TGCGCCAGCAGCAGGGATTTCGGGAACAATGAGCAGTTCTTC. As protein: CASSRDFGNNEQFF.

This clonotype was detected many times. The CDR3 loop is CASSYRTSVVGELFF. CDR3 DNA sequence: TGTGCCAGCAGCTACCGGACTAGCGTGGTCGGGGAGCTGTTTTTT. J is TRBJ2-2 and V is TRBV3-1; 9 positions match TRBD2. V lost 5 bases, J lost 7 bases, and 8 bases stayed unmatched. The V gene's germline CDR1 is LGHDT and CDR2 YNNKEL (reference sequence). The CDR3 is 15 amino acids.